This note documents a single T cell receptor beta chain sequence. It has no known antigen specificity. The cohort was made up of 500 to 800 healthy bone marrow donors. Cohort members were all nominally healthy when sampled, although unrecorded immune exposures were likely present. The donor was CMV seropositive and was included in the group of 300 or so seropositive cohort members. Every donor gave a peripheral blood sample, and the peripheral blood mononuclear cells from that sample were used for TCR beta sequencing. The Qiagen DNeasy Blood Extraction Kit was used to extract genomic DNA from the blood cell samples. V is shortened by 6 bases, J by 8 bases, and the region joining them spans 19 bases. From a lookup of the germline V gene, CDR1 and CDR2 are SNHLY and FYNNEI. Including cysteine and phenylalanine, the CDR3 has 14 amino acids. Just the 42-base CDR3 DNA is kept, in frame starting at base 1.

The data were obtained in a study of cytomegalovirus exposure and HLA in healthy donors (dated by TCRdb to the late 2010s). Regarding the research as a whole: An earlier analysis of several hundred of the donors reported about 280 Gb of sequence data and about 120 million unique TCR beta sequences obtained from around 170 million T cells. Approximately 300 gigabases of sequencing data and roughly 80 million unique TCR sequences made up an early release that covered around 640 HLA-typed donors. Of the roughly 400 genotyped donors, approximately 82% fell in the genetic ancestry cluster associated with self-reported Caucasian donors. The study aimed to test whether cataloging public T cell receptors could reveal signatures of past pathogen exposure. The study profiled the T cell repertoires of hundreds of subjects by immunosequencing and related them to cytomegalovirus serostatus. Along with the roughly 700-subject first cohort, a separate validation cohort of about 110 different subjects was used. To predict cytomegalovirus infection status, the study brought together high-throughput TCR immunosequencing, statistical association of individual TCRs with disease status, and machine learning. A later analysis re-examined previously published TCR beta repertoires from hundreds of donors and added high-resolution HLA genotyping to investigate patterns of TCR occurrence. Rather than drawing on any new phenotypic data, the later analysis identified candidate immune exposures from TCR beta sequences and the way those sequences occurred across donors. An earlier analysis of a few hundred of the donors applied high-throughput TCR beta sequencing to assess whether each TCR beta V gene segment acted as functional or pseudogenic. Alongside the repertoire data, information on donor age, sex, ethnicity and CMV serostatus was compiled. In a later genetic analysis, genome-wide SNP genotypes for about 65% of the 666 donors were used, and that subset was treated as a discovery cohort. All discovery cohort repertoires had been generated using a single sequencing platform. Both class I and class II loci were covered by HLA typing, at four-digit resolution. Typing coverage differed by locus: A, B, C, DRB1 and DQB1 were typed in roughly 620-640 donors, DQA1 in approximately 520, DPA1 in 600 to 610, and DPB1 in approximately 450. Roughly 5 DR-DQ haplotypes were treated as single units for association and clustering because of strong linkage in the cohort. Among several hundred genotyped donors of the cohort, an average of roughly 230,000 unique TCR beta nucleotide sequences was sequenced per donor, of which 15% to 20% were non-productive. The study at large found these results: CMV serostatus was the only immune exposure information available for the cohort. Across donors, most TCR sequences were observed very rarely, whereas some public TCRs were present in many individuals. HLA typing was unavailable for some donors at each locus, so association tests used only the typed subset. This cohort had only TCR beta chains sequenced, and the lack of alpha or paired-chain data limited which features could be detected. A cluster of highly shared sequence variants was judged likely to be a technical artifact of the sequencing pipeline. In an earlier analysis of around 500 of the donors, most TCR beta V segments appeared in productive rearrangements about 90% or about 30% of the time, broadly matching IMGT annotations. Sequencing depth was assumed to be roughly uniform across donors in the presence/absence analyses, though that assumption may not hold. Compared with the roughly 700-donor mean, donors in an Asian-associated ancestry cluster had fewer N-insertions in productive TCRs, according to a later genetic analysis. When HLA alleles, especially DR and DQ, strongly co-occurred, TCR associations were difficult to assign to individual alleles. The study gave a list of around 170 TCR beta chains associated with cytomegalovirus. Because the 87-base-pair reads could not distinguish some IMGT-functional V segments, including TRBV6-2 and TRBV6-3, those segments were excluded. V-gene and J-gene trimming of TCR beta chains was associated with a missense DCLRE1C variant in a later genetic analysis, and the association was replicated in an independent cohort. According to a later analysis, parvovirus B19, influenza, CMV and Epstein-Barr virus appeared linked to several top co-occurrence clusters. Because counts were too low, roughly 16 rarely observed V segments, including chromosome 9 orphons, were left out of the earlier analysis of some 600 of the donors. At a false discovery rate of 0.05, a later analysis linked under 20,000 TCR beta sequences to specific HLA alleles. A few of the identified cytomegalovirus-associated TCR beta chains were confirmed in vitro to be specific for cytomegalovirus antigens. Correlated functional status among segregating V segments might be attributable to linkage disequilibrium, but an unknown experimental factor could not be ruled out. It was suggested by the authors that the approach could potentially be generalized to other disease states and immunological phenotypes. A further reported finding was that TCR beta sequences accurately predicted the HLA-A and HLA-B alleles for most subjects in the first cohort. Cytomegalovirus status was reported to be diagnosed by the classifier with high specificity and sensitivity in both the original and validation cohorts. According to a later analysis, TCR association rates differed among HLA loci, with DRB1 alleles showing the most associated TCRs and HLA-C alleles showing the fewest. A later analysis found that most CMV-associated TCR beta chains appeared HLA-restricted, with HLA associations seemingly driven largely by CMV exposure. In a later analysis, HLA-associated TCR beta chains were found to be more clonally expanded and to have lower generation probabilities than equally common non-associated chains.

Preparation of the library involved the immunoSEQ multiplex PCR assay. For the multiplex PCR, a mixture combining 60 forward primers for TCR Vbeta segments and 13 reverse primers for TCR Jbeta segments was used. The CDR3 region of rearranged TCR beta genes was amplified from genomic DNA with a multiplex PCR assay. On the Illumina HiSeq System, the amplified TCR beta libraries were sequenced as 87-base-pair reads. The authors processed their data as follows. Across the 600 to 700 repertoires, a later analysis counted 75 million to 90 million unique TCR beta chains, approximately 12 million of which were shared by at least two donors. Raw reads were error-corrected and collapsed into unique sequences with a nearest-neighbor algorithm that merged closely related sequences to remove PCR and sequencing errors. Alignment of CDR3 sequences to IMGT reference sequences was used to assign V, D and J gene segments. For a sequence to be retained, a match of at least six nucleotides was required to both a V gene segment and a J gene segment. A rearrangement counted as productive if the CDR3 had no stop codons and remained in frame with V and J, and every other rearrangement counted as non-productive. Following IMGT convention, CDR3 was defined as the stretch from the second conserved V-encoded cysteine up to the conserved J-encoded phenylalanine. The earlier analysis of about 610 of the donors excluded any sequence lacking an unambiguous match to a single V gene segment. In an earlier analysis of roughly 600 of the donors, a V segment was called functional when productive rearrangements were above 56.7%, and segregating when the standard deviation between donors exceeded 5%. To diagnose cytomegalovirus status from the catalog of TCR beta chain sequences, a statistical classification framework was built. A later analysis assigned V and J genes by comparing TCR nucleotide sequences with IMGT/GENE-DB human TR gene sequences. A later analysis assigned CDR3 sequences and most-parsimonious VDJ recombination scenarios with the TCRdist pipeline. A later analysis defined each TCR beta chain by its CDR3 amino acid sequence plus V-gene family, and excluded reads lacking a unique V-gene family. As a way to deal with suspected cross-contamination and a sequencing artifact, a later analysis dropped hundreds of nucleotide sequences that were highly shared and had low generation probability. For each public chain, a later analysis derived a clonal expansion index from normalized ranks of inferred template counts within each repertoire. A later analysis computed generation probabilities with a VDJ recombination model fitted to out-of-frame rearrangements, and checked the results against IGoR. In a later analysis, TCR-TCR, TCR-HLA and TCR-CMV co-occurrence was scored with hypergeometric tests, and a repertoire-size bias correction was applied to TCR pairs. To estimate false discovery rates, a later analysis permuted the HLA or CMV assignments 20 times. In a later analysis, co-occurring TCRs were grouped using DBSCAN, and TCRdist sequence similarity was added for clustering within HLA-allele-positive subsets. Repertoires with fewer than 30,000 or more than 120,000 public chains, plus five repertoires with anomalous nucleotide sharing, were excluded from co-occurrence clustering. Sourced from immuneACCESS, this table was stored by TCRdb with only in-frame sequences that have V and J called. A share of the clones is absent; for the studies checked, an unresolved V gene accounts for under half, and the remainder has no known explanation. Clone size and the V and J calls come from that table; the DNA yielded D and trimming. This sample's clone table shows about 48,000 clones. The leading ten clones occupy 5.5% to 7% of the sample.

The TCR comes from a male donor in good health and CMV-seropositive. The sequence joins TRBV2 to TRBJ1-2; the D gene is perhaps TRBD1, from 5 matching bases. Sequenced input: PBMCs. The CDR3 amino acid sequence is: CASRWAGPGGGYTF. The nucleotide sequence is TGTGCCAGCAGGTGGGCAGGGCCTGGAGGGGGCTACACCTTC.